These 26 T cell receptor beta chains share one sample of origin, sequenced in a study of shared clonotypes between healthy human individuals. The assay was immunoSEQ multiplex PCR, and TCRdb's table has in-frame clones only and misses some. The data hold fewer than 800,000 clones, with 90% to 95% observed a single time. CD45RO negativity and positive selection for CCR7 defined naive CD8 cells, a population that excluded terminally differentiated effector memory CD45RA+ cells. Sequencing was performed on naive CD8+ T cells sorted from blood. The origin of the receptors is a man aged 25-40 years in good health.

V is TRBV2 and J is TRBJ1-5; no definite D call. Trimming left V 7 bases short and J 4 bases short, with 14 bases between. The CDR3 is 14 amino acids. Germline-derived CDR1 and CDR2 are SNHLY and FYNNEI. CDR3 sequence (DNA): TGTGCCAGCACCCGGGGAGCGGGGAATCAGCCCCAGCATTTT. Protein product: CASTRGAGNQPQHF.

The CDR3 reads CASSPPLTSGSYEQYF. CDR3 sequence (DNA): TGTGCCAGCTCACCACCGCTAACTAGCGGGAGCTACGAGCAGTACTTC. This chain links TRBV18 with TRBJ2-7; 11 bases map to TRBD2. The junction had 4 bases not matched to a gene; V was cut back by 0 bases and J by 3 bases. This CDR3 is built from 16 residues. Germline V gives CDR1 KGHSH, CDR2 LQKENI.

The chain recombines TRBV11-2 with TRBJ1-3; tentatively, D is TRBD1 (6 bases). Germline-derived CDR1 and CDR2 are SGHAT and FQNNGV. Trimming took 1 base from V and 4 from J, leaving 11 bases between them. There are 15 residues in the CDR3. In nucleotides, the CDR3 is TGTGCCAGCAGCTTAGGAGCAGGGGCAGGAAACACCATATATTTT. Protein sequence: CASSLGAGAGNTIYF.

The chain uses TRBV28 and TRBJ2-2, with a possible D match to TRBD1 (6 bases). Germline V gene data show CDR1 as MDHEN and CDR2 as SYDVKM. Trimming pared 6 bases from V and 1 base from J, leaving 15 bases between. The CDR3 is made up of 16 amino acids. The CDR3 DNA follows: TGTGCCAGCAGGCACCCAGGGGATATGAACACCGGGGAGCTGTTTTTT. Protein sequence: CASRHPGDMNTGELFF.

This clone has just a few counts. The rearrangement uses TRBV25-1 and TRBJ2-2; D is unresolved. Trimming cost V 8 bases and J 8 bases, with 6 bases left between them. The CDR3 has 10 amino acids. Germline CDR1 and CDR2: MGHDK and SYGVNS. CDR3 nucleotides: TGTGCCAGCCTCGGGGGGGAGCTGTTTTTT. Protein product: CASLGGELFF.

The rearrangement uses TRBV7-6 and TRBJ2-7, with TRBD1 identical over 12 bases. The CDR3 loop spans 15 amino acids. Germline V gene data show CDR1 as SGHVS and CDR2 as FNYEAQ. The trim removed 4 bases at V and 4 bases at J, leaving 5 bases unmatched. Here the CDR3 DNA reads TGTGCCAGCAGCTCCGGGACAGGGGGCCAATACGAGCAGTACTTC. Residues: CASSSGTGGQYEQYF.

The rearrangement links TRBV27 to TRBJ1-5, with 7 positions matching TRBD1. The CDR3 is made up of 15 amino acids. V trimming: 5 bases; J trimming: 8 bases; junction bases outside the gene matches: 12. CDR1 MNHEY and CDR2 SMNVEV come from the germline V gene (reference sequence). CDR3 in amino acids: CASSQLGQAHEPQHF. CDR3 DNA: TGTGCCAGCAGTCAACTTGGACAGGCACACGAGCCCCAGCATTTT.

The chain uses TRBV27 and TRBJ2-7, with 8 bases fitting TRBD2. V dropped 10 bases and J dropped 2; count of bases not matched to a gene: 13. The CDR3 runs to 15 residues. Germline assignment: CDR1 MNHEY and CDR2 SMNVEV (reference sequence). This CDR3 is CATKWSGGPTYEQYF. The CDR3, as DNA: TGTGCCACTAAGTGGTCGGGAGGGCCCACCTACGAGCAGTACTTC.

The chain couples TRBV4-1 to TRBJ1-4, with 8 bases aligning to TRBD1. The trim removed 5 bases at V and 2 bases at J, leaving 10 bases unmatched. The CDR3 covers 17 residues. Germline-derived CDR1 and CDR2 are MGHRA and YSYEKL. The DNA of the CDR3 is TGCGCCAGCAGCTTTCGACAGGGGCTAGGGACTAATGAAAAACTGTTTTTT. Its translation: CASSFRQGLGTNEKLFF.

CDR3 in amino acids: CASSPEHGTGRMDTQYF. DNA for the CDR3: TGTGCCAGCAGTCCAGAACACGGGACAGGGCGGATGGATACGCAGTATTTT. V gene TRBV27 combines with J gene TRBJ2-3, with 9 bases that match TRBD1. Trimming cost V 5 bases and J 6 bases; bases outside gene matches: 15. The CDR3 has 17 amino acids. The germline CDR1 and CDR2 sequences are MNHEY and SMNVEV (reference sequence).

The rearrangement links TRBV7-6 to TRBJ2-1; TRBD1 agrees at 9 bases. The CDR3 has 15 residues. The junction had 8 bases not matched to a gene; V was cut back by 5 bases and J by 6 bases. Per germline, CDR1 SGHVS and CDR2 FNYEAQ. CDR3: CASSPGTGMFNEQFF. CDR3 nucleotides: TGTGCCAGCAGCCCGGGGACAGGGATGTTCAATGAGCAGTTCTTC.

The rearrangement joins TRBV2 to TRBJ2-7; 7 bases match TRBD1. Germline-derived CDR1 and CDR2 are SNHLY and FYNNEI. The CDR3 runs to 14 residues. V dropped 3 bases and J dropped 3; count of bases not matched to a gene: 5. The CDR3, as DNA: TGTGCCAGCAGTGAGGGTACAGGGGACTACGAGCAGTACTTC. Amino acids: CASSEGTGDYEQYF.

V gene TRBV21-1 combines with J gene TRBJ2-7. TRBV21-1 is a pseudogene locus. CDR3 length: 15 residues. The CDR3 sequence: CASSKRGDRLYEQYF. The DNA for the CDR3 is TGTGCCAGCAGCAAACGGGGGGACAGACTCTACGAGCAGTACTTC.

V usage is TRBV14 and J usage is TRBJ2-4, with D hard to call. CDR3 length equals 15 residues. V dropped 1 base and J dropped 11 bases, with 18 bases sitting between them. CDR1 and CDR2 (germline): SGHDN, FVKESK. The CDR3 loop reads CASSQVGSGTVFQYF. Written as DNA, the CDR3 is TGTGCCAGCAGCCAAGTGGGGTCGGGCACGGTGTTTCAGTACTTC.

V and J are TRBV14 and TRBJ2-6, with no clear D. Trimming left V 4 bases short and J 4 bases short, with 8 bases between. Germline V gene sequence: CDR1 SGHDN, CDR2 FVKESK. The CDR3 has 14 residues. CDR3 sequence (DNA): TGTGCCAGCAGCCCAGTCTGGGGGGCCAACGTCCTGACTTTC. Translated, it gives CASSPVWGANVLTF.

The rearrangement uses TRBV29-1 and TRBJ2-1; D is perhaps TRBD1 (6 bases). V dropped 4 bases and J dropped 0 bases, with 19 bases sitting between them. Germline V gene lookup returns CDR1 SQVTM and CDR2 ANQGSEA. The CDR3 loop spans 17 amino acids. The CDR3 DNA sequence: TGCAGCGTTGGGGGGACCCAGGGGCCTAGCTCCTACAATGAGCAGTTCTTC. Protein: CSVGGTQGPSSYNEQFF.

The chain couples TRBV5-3 to TRBJ2-5, with TRBD2 matching 9 bases. TRBV5-3 is filed as an ORF, its function uncertain. The CDR3 has 20 residues. The V and J ends lost 3 bases and 7 bases, in that order; junction bases with no gene match: 25. This CDR3 reads CARSSPGTPGTSFSTGTQYF. The DNA of the CDR3 is TGTGCCAGAAGCTCCCCCGGGACCCCGGGGACTAGCTTCAGTACGGGGACCCAGTACTTC.

The chain links TRBV4-3 to TRBJ1-1, with D perhaps matching TRBD1 (6 bases). The V and J ends lost 0 bases and 3 bases respectively, with 8 bases between them. CDR1 and CDR2 (germline): LGHNA, YSLEER. This CDR3 is 14 amino acids long. The CDR3 loop reads CASSQDAGDTEAFF. The CDR3 coding sequence is TGCGCCAGCAGCCAAGATGCAGGGGACACTGAAGCTTTCTTT.

V and J are TRBV7-9 and TRBJ2-5; tentatively, D is TRBD2 (5 bases). Trimming stripped 2 bases from V and 5 bases from J, with 12 bases between. In germline, CDR1 is SEHNR, CDR2 FQNEAQ (reference sequence). This CDR3 comprises 14 residues. In DNA form, the CDR3 reads TGTGCCAGCAGCTTACGCCCCGGGGTGGAGACCCAGTACTTC. This translates into CASSLRPGVETQYF.

The genes are TRBV6-5 and TRBJ1-2, with D maybe TRBD1 (6 bases). Germline CDR1 is MNHEY and CDR2 is SVGAGI. Trimming took 0 bases from V and 3 from J, leaving 8 bases between them. CDR3 size: 14 residues. In DNA, the CDR3 is TGTGCCAGCAGTTACTCGCGACAGGACTATGGCTACACCTTC. Protein: CASSYSRQDYGYTF.

The chain joins TRBV7-9 to TRBJ2-1, with D unresolved. V lost 5 bases to trimming and J lost 0 bases, with 11 bases between them. This CDR3 region has 15 residues. The germline V gene encodes CDR1 SEHNR and CDR2 FQNEAQ (reference sequence). CDR3 nucleotides: TGTGCCAGCAGCAAAGATTCAAGCTCCTACAATGAGCAGTTCTTC. Protein: CASSKDSSSYNEQFF.

The V gene is TRBV19, the J gene TRBJ2-7; 8 positions match TRBD2. This CDR3 is 17 amino acids long. The V and J ends lost 6 bases and 0 bases, in that order; junction bases with no gene match: 13. The germline V gene encodes CDR1 LNHDA and CDR2 SQIVND (reference sequence). The CDR3 coding sequence is TGTGCCAGTAGCCCCGGGGGGGGTCGGGAGTCCTCCTACGAGCAGTACTTC. It codes for CASSPGGGRESSYEQYF.

The chain has TRBV18 and TRBJ1-1, with TRBD1 matching 9 bases. The CDR3 contains 13 residues. Germline lookup yields CDR1 KGHSH and CDR2 LQKENI. Germline trimming cut 2 bases from V and 7 bases from J; bases unmatched to any gene: 2. Written as DNA, the CDR3 is TGTGCCAGCTCACCAGGGACAGGGCTTGAAGCTTTCTTT. Translated: CASSPGTGLEAFF.

J is TRBJ2-2 and V is TRBV10-3; D could derive from TRBD1 or TRBD2 (5 bases each). The CDR3 contains 14 residues. Per the germline V gene, CDR1 is ENHRY and CDR2 is SYGVKD. V lost 8 bases and J 4 bases, leaving 14 bases between the germline ends. This CDR3 reads CAIGDPPSTGELFF. CDR3 DNA: TGTGCCATCGGGGACCCCCCCAGCACCGGGGAGCTGTTTTTT.

This chain joins TRBV6-5 and TRBJ2-7, with D maybe TRBD1 (6 bases). This CDR3 is 13 amino acids long. Per the germline V gene, CDR1 is MNHEY and CDR2 is SVGAGI. The V end was cut by 6 bases, the J end by 2 bases, with 11 bases between. The CDR3 sequence is CASRWQGTYEQYF. For the CDR3, the DNA is TGTGCCAGCAGGTGGCAGGGGACCTACGAGCAGTACTTC.

The chain joins TRBV9 to TRBJ2-7; TRBD2 matches at 12 bases. V shed 3 bases and J 7 bases; nucleotides not matched to a gene: 8. Looked up from germline, CDR1 is SGDLS and CDR2 is YYNGEE. The CDR3 totals 15 residues. CDR3 protein: CASSALTSGRSEQYF. CDR3 coding DNA: TGTGCCAGCAGCGCCCTGACTAGCGGGAGAAGTGAGCAGTACTTC.